The next 18 T cell receptor beta chains were all read from a single sample in a study of blood T cell repertoires in COVID-19. Profiling relied on immunoSEQ multiplex PCR, and the TCRdb table lists in-frame clones only, not all of them. The sample shows 65,000 to 70,000 clones, 70% to 80% of them seen only once. Sequencing used peripheral blood. Source of these receptors: a human donor in a cohort sampled during active COVID-19.

This clone has only one observation. The chain joins TRBV6-6 to TRBJ2-1; 7 bases align to TRBD1. The CDR3 loop spans 14 amino acids. Germline CDR1 is MNHNY and CDR2 is SVGAGI (reference sequence). Trimming took 2 bases from V and 2 from J; bases not matched to a gene: 0. The CDR3 region has the DNA TGTGCCAGCAGTTACAGGGGGCCCTACAATGAGCAGTTCTTC. Its protein is CASSYRGPYNEQFF.

The chain combines TRBV27 with TRBJ2-6; tentatively, D is TRBD2 (5 bases). The CDR3 sequence is 18 residues long. Trimming pared 5 bases from V and 0 bases from J, leaving 17 bases between. Germline-derived CDR1 and CDR2 are MNHEY and SMNVEV (reference sequence). The CDR3 DNA follows: TGTGCCAGCAGTCAGTCTAAGGACGGGATCTCTGGGGCCAACGTCCTGACTTTC. As protein: CASSQSKDGISGANVLTF.

The genes are TRBV24-1 and TRBJ2-5; TRBD2 agrees at 10 bases. Germline trimming cut 4 bases from V and 3 bases from J; bases unmatched to any gene: 4. Per germline, CDR1 KGHDR and CDR2 SFDVKD. The CDR3 is made up of 15 amino acids. DNA of the CDR3: TGTGCCACCAGTGACCGACTAGCGGGTAAAGAGACCCAGTACTTC. It codes for CATSDRLAGKETQYF.

The genes are TRBV11-2 and TRBJ2-2; 8 positions match TRBD2. V gave up 5 bases and J gave up 2 bases; unmatched junction bases: 10. The CDR3 spans 17 residues. Germline-derived CDR1 and CDR2 are SGHAT and FQNNGV. The CDR3 DNA reads as TGTGCCAGCAGCCTAGCGATGCGGGGGGCTAACACCGGGGAGCTGTTTTTT. Its translation: CASSLAMRGANTGELFF.

This clone has more than one count but fewer than ten. The gene calls are TRBV6-1 and TRBJ2-7; D is perhaps TRBD2 (5 bases). Germline V gene data show CDR1 as MNHNS and CDR2 as SASEGT. This CDR3 contains 11 residues. V was cut by 2 bases and J by 7 bases, with 6 bases left in between. The CDR3 sequence: CASSELAEQYF. CDR3 DNA: TGTGCCAGCAGTGAACTAGCTGAGCAGTACTTC.

V gene TRBV3-1 (or the pseudogene TRBV3-2) combines with J gene TRBJ2-6; D gene ambiguous. CDR3 length: 16 residues. Per the germline V gene, CDR1 is LGHDT and CDR2 is YNNKEL (reference sequence). V was clipped by 5 bases and J by 4 bases, with 15 bases between them. CDR3 DNA: TGTGCCAGCAGCGTCCCAGGCTTCCCCGGGGCCAACGTCCTGACTTTC. Residues: CASSVPGFPGANVLTF.

The V and J genes are TRBV5-1 and TRBJ2-3, with D tentatively TRBD2 (5 bases). Per the germline V gene, CDR1 is SGHRS and CDR2 is YFSETQ. The CDR3 is 18 amino acids. V was cut by 4 bases and J by 4 bases, with 25 bases left in between. The DNA for the CDR3 is TGCGCCAGCAGCCAGGTCCCCATGGCCGGAATGAGGGCAGATACGCAGTATTTT. Translated: CASSQVPMAGMRADTQYF.

V usage is TRBV19 and J usage is TRBJ1-6, with a tentative D call TRBD1 (5 bases). The CDR3 extends over 14 amino acids. CDR1 is LNHDA, CDR2 SQIVND, per germline (reference sequence). V shed 4 bases and J shed 12 bases, with 16 bases lying between them. The CDR3 sequence: CASSTGRGIGPLHF. As DNA, the CDR3 is TGTGCCAGTAGTACGGGACGGGGGATAGGACCCCTCCACTTT.

The rearrangement links TRBV9 to TRBJ1-2; 8 bases are a match to TRBD1. The germline gives CDR1 SGDLS, CDR2 YYNGEE. The V gene end was trimmed by 4 bases and the J gene end by 2 bases; junction bases not matched to a gene: 16. CDR3 length: 18 residues. In DNA, the CDR3 is TGTGCCAGCAGCCCAGGACAGGGAACCAGCGTCGTGAACTATGGCTACACCTTC. Residues: CASSPGQGTSVVNYGYTF.

The CDR3 here is CASSQGLAGLYTEAEQFF. The CDR3 DNA follows: TGCGCCAGCAGCCAGGGACTAGCGGGGCTCTACACTGAGGCCGAGCAGTTCTTC. J is TRBJ2-1 and V is TRBV5-1; 13 nucleotides line up with TRBD2. The trim removed 4 bases at V and 10 bases at J, leaving 17 bases unmatched. The CDR3 spans 18 residues. Germline V gene sequence: CDR1 SGHRS, CDR2 YFSETQ.

This clone was found a few times. This chain links TRBV29-1 with TRBJ1-2, with 7 bases matching TRBD1. CDR3 length: 13 residues. The germline gives CDR1 SQVTM, CDR2 ANQGSEA. V lost 5 bases and J lost 4; bases outside the gene matches: 7. The CDR3 is CSVTGESSYGYTF. In DNA form, the CDR3 reads TGCAGCGTTACAGGGGAAAGTAGCTATGGCTACACCTTC.

The sample holds many counts of this clone. The rearrangement links TRBV18 to TRBJ2-7; 12 nucleotides align to TRBD2. This CDR3 region has 15 residues. Germline trimming cut 2 bases from V and 5 bases from J; bases unmatched to any gene: 4. Germline CDR1 reads KGHSH; CDR2 reads LQKENI. The CDR3 loop reads CASSPSTSGRDEQYF. The CDR3 nucleotides read TGTGCCAGCTCACCATCGACTAGCGGGAGAGACGAGCAGTACTTC.

The chain joins TRBV19 to TRBJ2-7; a possible D gene is TRBD1 (5 bases). The V and J ends lost 3 bases and 6 bases respectively, with 12 bases between them. CDR3 length: 13 residues. CDR1 is LNHDA, CDR2 SQIVND, per germline (reference sequence). CDR3 sequence: CASSMLGQGEQYF. CDR3 in DNA: TGTGCCAGTAGTATGTTAGGGCAGGGCGAGCAGTACTTC.

This chain links TRBV30 with TRBJ1-2; D unclear. Germline CDR1 reads GTSNPN; CDR2 reads SVGIG (reference sequence). This CDR3 comprises 16 residues. With 3 bases removed from V and 4 bases from J, the gap between germline ends came to 21 bases. CDR3 in amino acids: CAWRTRGAKNGYGYTF. In DNA, the CDR3 is TGTGCCTGGAGAACCCGGGGAGCGAAGAATGGCTATGGCTACACCTTC.

This chain links TRBV10-3 with TRBJ2-3; D possibly corresponds to TRBD2 (6 bases). The CDR3 consists of 16 residues. In germline, CDR1 is ENHRY, CDR2 SYGVKD. Trimming pared 4 bases from V and 2 bases from J, leaving 16 bases between. The CDR3 loop reads CAISAHGGSNTDTQYF. The CDR3 DNA is TGTGCCATCAGTGCACATGGGGGGAGTAACACAGATACGCAGTATTTT.

This clone showed up just a few times. This sequence joins TRBV6-6 and TRBJ1-5, with D unclear. The CDR3 is 14 amino acids. The germline V gene encodes CDR1 MNHNY and CDR2 SVGAGI (reference sequence). With 0 bases removed from V and 7 bases from J, the gap between germline ends came to 10 bases. The CDR3 reads CASSYSRETQPQHF. The DNA for the CDR3 is TGTGCCAGCAGTTACTCACGGGAGACCCAGCCCCAGCATTTT.

This clone has only one observation. The J gene is TRBJ2-1, the V gene TRBV10-3; possibly TRBD1 for D (5 bases). This CDR3 is built from 11 residues. CDR1 is ENHRY and CDR2 is SYGVKD in the germline V gene. V lost 9 bases to trimming and J lost 5 bases, with 8 bases between them. The CDR3 spells CAIQEHNEQFF. CDR3 DNA sequence: TGTGCCATACAGGAACACAATGAGCAGTTCTTC.

V usage is TRBV29-1 and J usage is TRBJ1-3; D uncertain. Trimming removed 0 bases from V and 4 bases from J, with 7 bases in between. Germline CDR1 reads SQVTM; CDR2 reads ANQGSEA. The CDR3 runs to 13 residues. CDR3 coding DNA: TGCAGCGTTGAAGACACAGCCGGAAACACCATATATTTT. Translated, it gives CSVEDTAGNTIYF. Complete variable domain (other parts from reference TRBV29-1 and TRBJ1-3): SAVISQKPSRDICQRGTSLTIQCQVDSQVTMMFWYRQQPGQSLTLIATANQGSEATYESGFVIDKFPISRPNLTFSTLTVSNMSPEDSSIYLCSVEDTAGNTIYFGEGSWLTVV.